The source of this TCR beta chain is a study of shared clonotypes between healthy human individuals. On the study more broadly: Each donor had three CD4 naive, three CD4 memory, two CD8 naive and one CD8 memory plate.

This CDR3 has 14 amino acids. The germline V gene encodes CDR1 SGHRS and CDR2 YFSETQ. The germline V and J ends were trimmed by 4 bases and 2 bases, with 12 bases remaining between them. Study-wide results and limits: The study drew on few donors, limiting represented genetic and exposure-history diversity.

In the case of this clone: Its target is not known.

In replicate PCRs of sorted subsets, around 200 ng DNA, about 30,000 T cell genomes, was used. The protocol was immunoSEQ multiplex PCR, while the TCRdb copy is restricted to in-frame clones and leaves out a portion. This sample has roughly 1.5 million clones, with 98% found just once. This clonotype was obtained from a man aged 25-45 years in good health. Sequencing was carried out using naive CD4+ T cells sorted from blood. Subset here: CD45RA+ positively selected. This sequence joins TRBV5-1 and TRBJ2-5, with D tentatively TRBD2 (5 bases). Here the CDR3 reads CASSPGLSQETQYF. The CDR3 bases are TGCGCCAGCAGCCCTGGACTTTCGCAAGAGACCCAGTACTTC.